This T cell receptor beta chain was profiled in a study of identical twins. This clonotype was seen more than once but under ten times. TCRdb re-analysed the 5' RACE reads in MiXCR, keeping a single row per CDR3 protein. The sample holds roughly 220,000 distinct CDR3 sequences, over 5.5% seen once. V was trimmed by 2 bases and J by 3 bases, leaving 14 bases between them. Germline V CDR1 and CDR2: GTSNPN, SVGIG (reference sequence). This CDR3 is 15 amino acids long. In addition, the sample was reused for a study of T cells expressing NK-cell markers.

The receptor's source is a woman in her late teens or twenties in good health. Sequences were obtained from CD8+ T cells sorted from blood. V usage is TRBV30 and J usage is TRBJ2-1; no reliable D call. In DNA form, the CDR3 reads TGTGCCTGGAGTAGGGATAACGTTATCTACAATGAGCAGTTCTTC. Residues: CAWSRDNVIYNEQFF.